What follows are 20 T cell receptor beta chains derived from one specimen sequenced in a study of blood T cell dynamics during melanoma immunotherapy. Time point defined: pre-treatment baseline. Method: immunoSEQ multiplex PCR; TCRdb's copy keeps in-frame clones and lacks some. The sample yields 4,300 or so clones, around 84% seen once. The sample here was blood, taken from a patient treated with checkpoint blockade. The receptors stem from a human donor with melanoma.

The chain carries TRBV19 and TRBJ1-1; D is undetermined. Germline V gene sequence: CDR1 LNHDA, CDR2 SQIVND (reference sequence). The CDR3 loop spans 12 amino acids. V lost 4 bases and J lost 5, with 8 bases in between. CDR3 sequence reads: CASSRLGTEAFF. CDR3 DNA: TGTGCCAGTAGTAGACTCGGGACTGAAGCTTTCTTT.

This chain uses TRBV5-1 with TRBJ2-7; D is undetermined. Trimming removed 4 bases from V and 4 bases from J, with 9 bases in between. There are 12 residues in the CDR3. Per the germline V gene, CDR1 is SGHRS and CDR2 is YFSETQ. This chain's CDR3 is CASSPFRYEQYF. As DNA, the CDR3 is TGCGCCAGCAGCCCGTTCAGGTACGAGCAGTACTTC.

The chain uses TRBV4-3 and TRBJ2-1, with D possibly TRBD1 on 6 matching bases. This CDR3 is built from 15 residues. The V end was cut by 5 bases, the J end by 8 bases, with 19 bases between. Per the germline V gene, CDR1 is LGHNA and CDR2 is YSLEER. CDR3 coding DNA: TGCGCCAGCAGCTACCAACAACAGGGAAGAGATGAGCAGTTCTTC. Its protein is CASSYQQQGRDEQFF.

This clone was counted only a few times. The chain combines TRBV19 with TRBJ1-5, with a weak D call TRBD1 (5 bases). This CDR3 region has 15 residues. Looked up from germline, CDR1 is LNHDA and CDR2 is SQIVND (reference sequence). Between the trimmed V and J ends, which lost 3 bases and 3 bases, there was a span of 12 bases. The CDR3 region has the DNA TGTGCCAGTAGTATGGTGCGACAGTCCAATCAGCCCCAGCATTTT. Protein product: CASSMVRQSNQPQHF.

This clone was observed once. The chain joins TRBV7-7 to TRBJ2-5; TRBD1 agrees at 9 bases. The length of the CDR3 is 14 residues. The V gene's germline CDR1 is SSHAT and CDR2 FNYEAQ (reference sequence). Trimming removed 5 bases from V and 5 bases from J; junction bases left unmatched: 6. CDR3 sequence (DNA): TGTGCCAGCAGCCGGACAGGGGAGAGGGAGACCCAGTACTTC. Protein product: CASSRTGERETQYF.

The V and J genes are TRBV5-6 and TRBJ2-1; D unresolved. The CDR3 consists of 11 residues. Trimming took 2 bases from V and 7 from J, leaving 4 bases between them. Germline CDR1 and CDR2: SGHDT and YYEEEE. CDR3: CASSFSNEQFF. CDR3 DNA: TGTGCCAGCAGCTTCTCGAATGAGCAGTTCTTC.

The J gene is TRBJ1-5, the V gene TRBV10-3, with unresolved D. Trimming cost V 0 bases and J 1 base, with 7 bases left between them. Looked up from germline, CDR1 is ENHRY and CDR2 is SYGVKD. CDR3 length: 15 amino acids. DNA of the CDR3: TGTGCCATCAGTGAGTCGGAAGCGAGCAATCAGCCCCAGCATTTT. It translates to CAISESEASNQPQHF.

A single count supports this clone. The chain uses TRBV6-5 and TRBJ1-1, with 9 bases fitting TRBD1. The CDR3 runs to 15 residues. CDR1 MNHEY and CDR2 SVGAGI come from the germline V gene. The trim removed 7 bases at V and 5 bases at J, leaving 11 bases unmatched. The CDR3 DNA sequence: TGTGCCAGCACTTATAACACAGGGGGCCGGACTGAAGCTTTCTTT. Translation: CASTYNTGGRTEAFF.

The chain recombines TRBV5-4 with TRBJ1-1, with a weak D call TRBD1 (5 bases). Germline lookup yields CDR1 SGHNT and CDR2 YYREEE (reference sequence). Trimming took off 1 base at V and 1 base at J, with 11 bases between the two ends. CDR3 size: 15 residues. The CDR3, as DNA: TGTGCCAGCAGCTTGCCCCAGGGCCCGAACACTGAAGCTTTCTTT. Amino acids: CASSLPQGPNTEAFF.

The rearrangement joins TRBV18 to TRBJ1-1; no clear D. CDR3 size: 13 residues. Germline CDR1 reads KGHSH; CDR2 reads LQKENI. Trimming cost V 6 bases and J 0 bases, with 8 bases left between them. CDR3 region: CASSRSMNTEAFF. CDR3 nucleotide sequence: TGTGCCAGCTCCCGTTCCATGAACACTGAAGCTTTCTTT.

The rearrangement joins TRBV21-1 to TRBJ1-6. TRBV21-1 is noted as a pseudogene. The CDR3 extends over 16 amino acids. The CDR3 sequence: CASTGGRSSYNSPLHF. In nucleotides, the CDR3 is TGTGCCAGCACTGGGGGACGGAGCTCCTATAATTCACCCCTCCACTTT.

The chain has TRBV27 and TRBJ2-1, with D possibly being TRBD1 (6 bases). The CDR3 is 15 amino acids. The germline V and J ends were trimmed by 5 bases and 4 bases, with 15 bases remaining between them. Germline lookup yields CDR1 MNHEY and CDR2 SMNVEV (reference sequence). The CDR3 DNA is TGTGCCAGCAGTCCCGGGGCAGGGGTTTACAATGAGCAGTTCTTC. Protein: CASSPGAGVYNEQFF.

This clone is a singleton in its sample. The chain links TRBV6-5 to TRBJ2-7; no firm D call. With 2 bases removed from V and 1 base from J, the gap between germline ends came to 6 bases. The CDR3 covers 13 residues. Germline values: CDR1 MNHEY, CDR2 SVGAGI. CDR3 sequence (DNA): TGTGCCAGCAGTTACGGGGAATCCTACGAGCAGTACTTC. This codes for CASSYGESYEQYF.

This sequence joins TRBV30 and TRBJ2-5; TRBD1 agrees at 8 bases. The J call is in doubt because the DNA end fits TRBJ2-7 better. The length of the CDR3 is 12 residues. The germline V gene has CDR1 GTSNPN and CDR2 SVGIG (reference sequence). CDR3: CAWSRTGYEQYF. DNA of the CDR3: TGTGCCTGGAGCCGGACAGGGTACGAGCAGTACTTC.

This chain uses TRBV7-2 with TRBJ2-7; possibly TRBD2 for D (5 bases). Germline CDR1 is SGHTA and CDR2 is FQGNSA. V lost 1 base and J lost 3, with 13 bases in between. The CDR3 extends over 15 amino acids. The CDR3 DNA reads TGTGCCAGCAGCTTAGGACGGGGAATCCTCTACGAGCAGTACTTC. Its protein is CASSLGRGILYEQYF. The variable domain in full, completed from reference TRBV7-2 and TRBJ2-7, reads GAGVSQSPSNKVTEKGKDVELRCDPISGHTALYWYRQSLGQGLEFLIYFQGNSAPDKSGLPSDRFSAERTGGSVSTLTIQRTQQEDSAVYLCASSLGRGILYEQYFGPGTRLTVT.

The gene calls are TRBV11-2 and TRBJ1-2, with D unclear. V lost 0 bases, J lost 8 bases, and 13 bases lay in between. This CDR3 is 14 amino acids long. In germline, CDR1 is SGHAT, CDR2 FQNNGV. CDR3: CASSLDLTALGYTF. The CDR3 nucleotides read TGTGCCAGCAGCTTAGATCTCACGGCTCTGGGCTACACCTTC.

The chain has TRBV7-2 and TRBJ1-1; TRBD1 might be the D (5 bases). The germline CDR1 and CDR2 sequences are SGHTA and FQGNSA. This CDR3 contains 16 residues. Trimming stripped 6 bases from V and 4 bases from J, with 21 bases between. CDR3 region: CASRTPFLGRGTEAFF. CDR3 nucleotide sequence: TGTGCCAGCAGGACCCCTTTCCTGGGGCGCGGCACTGAAGCTTTCTTT.

The rearrangement links TRBV5-1 to TRBJ1-1, with 10 positions matching TRBD1. The V and J ends lost 4 bases and 1 base, in that order; junction bases with no gene match: 13. Germline-derived CDR1 and CDR2 are SGHRS and YFSETQ. CDR3 length: 18 residues. The CDR3 coding sequence is TGCGCCAGCAGCCCCAGGACAGGGGGAGTGTTTGGGAACACTGAAGCTTTCTTT. Translated: CASSPRTGGVFGNTEAFF.

V and J are TRBV6-1 and TRBJ1-5; D ambiguous. This CDR3 spans 16 amino acids. Germline V gives CDR1 MNHNS, CDR2 SASEGT. Trimming shortened V by 0 bases and J by 0 bases, and 9 bases separated the two germline ends. In nucleotides, the CDR3 is TGTGCCAGCAGTGAAGCGAATAGGCCTAGCAATCAGCCCCAGCATTTT. Its translation is CASSEANRPSNQPQHF.

The V and J genes are TRBV7-6 and TRBJ2-5, with 11 bases fitting TRBD1. With 5 bases clipped from V and 3 bases from J, the junction kept 2 bases outside the gene matches. The germline gives CDR1 SGHVS, CDR2 FNYEAQ. The CDR3 length is 14 residues. The chain's CDR3 is CASSRTGGEETQYF. CDR3 DNA sequence: TGTGCCAGCAGCCGGACAGGGGGCGAAGAGACCCAGTACTTC. Looking up the rest from reference TRBV7-6 and TRBJ2-5 gives the full variable domain: GAGVSQSPRYKVTKRGQDVALRCDPISGHVSLYWYRQALGQGPEFLTYFNYEAQQDKSGLPNDRFSAERPEGSISTLTIQRTEQRDSAMYRCASSRTGGEETQYFGPGTRLLVL.